This TCR beta chain emerged from a study of blood T cells in healthy people across ages. CDR3 length equals 13 residues. Losses at the gene ends were 4 bases for V and 7 bases for J; bases not matched to a gene: 5. Germline-derived CDR1 and CDR2 are SGDLS and YYNGEE. Healthy Caucasian individuals from Russia aged about 6 to 90 were enrolled as donors. Together with a sample-barcoded 5' primer, a J-beta primer mix was included in a second PCR lasting about 7 to 11 cycles. Each of the cDNA molecules was tagged by a template-switch adaptor with 12 random nucleotides. Per sample, CDR3-containing paired-end reads numbered at least 2.5 million. Each CDR3 protein is one row after TCRdb ran MiXCR on the 5' RACE reads. The sample records approximately 600,000 distinct CDR3 sequences, 45% to 65% being singletons. This clonotype has just a few counts.

The receptor was derived from a man between 60 and 75 years old in good health. The sequenced sample consisted of blood. This chain uses TRBV9 with TRBJ2-1; 7 bases map to TRBD2. This CDR3 reads CASSLTSENEQFF. CDR3 coding DNA: TGTGCCAGCAGCTTAACTAGCGAGAATGAGCAGTTCTTC.